This passage covers 21 T cell receptor beta chains from one sample sequenced in a study of blood T cell repertoires in COVID-19. The protocol was immunoSEQ multiplex PCR, while the TCRdb copy is restricted to in-frame clones and leaves out a portion. The sample yields 20,000 to 25,000 clones, about 88% seen once. The sample taken for sequencing was peripheral blood. Receptor source: a human donor in a cohort sampled during active COVID-19. The donor label of this sample is uncertain.

The chain carries TRBV18 and TRBJ1-5; tentative D call: TRBD1 (6 bases). This CDR3 has 17 residues. CDR1 is KGHSH, CDR2 LQKENI, per germline. The ends were cut back, 6 bases at V and 4 bases at J, with 22 bases in the middle. The CDR3 nucleotides read TGTGCCAGCTCTCTAATGGGGGCCATACTTGGGAATCAGCCCCAGCATTTT. It encodes CASSLMGAILGNQPQHF.

The V call is TRBV5-5, the J call TRBJ2-7, with 9 bases lining up with TRBD2. Germline-derived CDR1 and CDR2 are SGHKS and YYEKEE (reference sequence). V lost 2 bases and J lost 2; bases outside the gene matches: 2. The CDR3 consists of 14 residues. Here the CDR3 DNA reads TGTGCCAGCAGCTTAGCGGGAGGACCCTACGAGCAGTACTTC. Protein product: CASSLAGGPYEQYF.

The chain recombines TRBV5-4 with TRBJ1-1, with D perhaps TRBD1 (5 bases). The CDR3 is 14 residues long. Germline loops: CDR1 SGHNT, CDR2 YYREEE (reference sequence). V was trimmed by 0 bases and J by 8 bases, leaving 14 bases between them. The CDR3 DNA is TGTGCCAGCAGCTTGGACGGATGGGGGGGGGAAGCTTTCTTT. Translation: CASSLDGWGGEAFF.

CDR3 DNA: TGTGCCAGCAGCTCAGGGGACCTAAGGACAGGGGAGTTTGAGCAGTACTTC. Translating gives CASSSGDLRTGEFEQYF. The J gene is TRBJ2-7, the V gene TRBV11-2, with 9 bases fitting TRBD1. The CDR3 spans 17 residues. With V trimmed by 4 bases and J by 7 bases, 17 bases remained unmatched. CDR1 is SGHAT and CDR2 is FQNNGV in the germline V gene. The whole variable domain, filled in from reference TRBV11-2 and TRBJ2-7, reads EAGVAQSPRYKIIEKRQSVAFWCNPISGHATLYWYQQILGQGPKLLIQFQNNGVVDDSQLPKDRFSAERLKGVDSTLKIQPAKLEDSAVYLCASSSGDLRTGEFEQYFGPGTRLTVT.

The V and J genes are TRBV11-2 and TRBJ1-2; the match to TRBD1 covers 11 bases. The CDR3 totals 14 residues. Germline trimming cut 6 bases from V and 4 bases from J; bases unmatched to any gene: 4. Germline CDR1 is SGHAT and CDR2 is FQNNGV. The CDR3 loop reads CASSTGTGGYGYTF. As DNA, the CDR3 is TGTGCCAGCAGTACTGGGACAGGGGGCTATGGCTACACCTTC.

V is TRBV29-1 and J is TRBJ2-3; possibly TRBD2 for D (6 bases). This CDR3 contains 14 residues. V was cut by 7 bases and J by 4 bases, with 18 bases left in between. The germline V gene encodes CDR1 SQVTM and CDR2 ANQGSEA. The CDR3 protein is CSGLEGAGADTQYF. The CDR3, as DNA: TGCAGCGGCCTCGAGGGAGCGGGCGCAGATACGCAGTATTTT.

Remarks on this clone: No DNA is shown, since the ends of the CDR3 on it are uncertain; the CDR3 is the one TCRdb lists. The V call is TRBV20-1, the J call TRBJ2-7; TRBD1 was called by the table and not checked on the DNA. The length of the CDR3 is 11 amino acids, counting both ends. Germline CDR1 reads DFQATT; CDR2 reads SNEGSKA (reference sequence). The CDR3: CSARGFGTGAF.

The V and J genes are TRBV28 and TRBJ2-7; 8 nucleotides agree with TRBD1. The CDR3 has 12 residues. The trim removed 8 bases at V and 2 bases at J, leaving 2 bases unmatched. Germline V gives CDR1 MDHEN, CDR2 SYDVKM. In DNA form, the CDR3 reads TGTGCCAGCCGGACAGGGACCTACGAGCAGTACTTC. Its protein product is CASRTGTYEQYF.

The chain uses TRBV28 and TRBJ2-1; the D gene is possibly TRBD2 (6 bases). V lost 5 bases to trimming and J lost 3 bases, with 14 bases between them. Per the germline V gene, CDR1 is MDHEN and CDR2 is SYDVKM. The CDR3 is 15 amino acids. The CDR3 DNA is TGTGCCAGCAGTCACGGGACTTCTCACTACAATGAGCAGTTCTTC. Its translation is CASSHGTSHYNEQFF.

The rearrangement joins TRBV12-3 or TRBV12-4 to TRBJ2-7; D gene unclear. The CDR3 length is 13 residues. V was shortened by 3 bases and J by 1 base, with 7 bases between the two germline ends. The DNA of the CDR3 is TGTGCCAGCAGTTTCGCTCTATCCTACGAGCAGTACTTC. Translating it yields CASSFALSYEQYF.

The genes are TRBV30 and TRBJ2-6, with D perhaps matching TRBD2 (5 bases). The germline V and J ends were trimmed by 3 bases and 2 bases, with 5 bases remaining between them. The CDR3 sequence is 13 residues long. CDR1 GTSNPN and CDR2 SVGIG come from the germline V gene (reference sequence). CDR3 DNA sequence: TGTGCCTGGAGGAGGGCTGGGGCCAACGTCCTGACTTTC. This codes for CAWRRAGANVLTF.

The chain combines TRBV28 with TRBJ2-7; maybe TRBD1 (6 bases). V was clipped by 2 bases and J by 3 bases, with 14 bases between them. Germline loops: CDR1 MDHEN, CDR2 SYDVKM. The CDR3 covers 15 residues. The CDR3 protein is CASSLPGAGFYEQYF. Written as DNA, the CDR3 is TGTGCCAGCAGTTTACCAGGGGCAGGCTTCTACGAGCAGTACTTC.

The genes are TRBV11-3 and TRBJ2-7; D perhaps matches TRBD1 (6 bases). The V gene lost 5 bases and the J gene lost 6 bases, with 20 bases spanning the gap. The CDR3 covers 15 residues. Germline V gene lookup returns CDR1 SGHNT and CDR2 YENEEA. CDR3 residues: CASSLSPGANAEQYF. CDR3 in DNA: TGTGCCAGCAGCCTATCCCCAGGGGCGAACGCCGAGCAGTACTTC.

The chain couples TRBV19 to TRBJ1-1; 10 nucleotides align to TRBD1. CDR3 length: 14 residues. With V trimmed by 9 bases and J by 5 bases, 9 bases remained unmatched. CDR1 LNHDA and CDR2 SQIVND come from the germline V gene (reference sequence). The CDR3 reads CASLRTGGGTEAFF. CDR3 in DNA: TGTGCCAGCCTTCGGACAGGGGGTGGGACTGAAGCTTTCTTT.

The chain links TRBV19 to TRBJ1-2; no clear D gene. The germline V gene has CDR1 LNHDA and CDR2 SQIVND (reference sequence). The CDR3 loop spans 12 amino acids. The ends were cut back, 5 bases at V and 8 bases at J, with 12 bases in the middle. This CDR3 is CASSGGVYGYTF. In nucleotides, the CDR3 is TGTGCCAGTAGTGGCGGCGTCTACGGCTACACCTTC.

The rearrangement joins TRBV6-6 to TRBJ2-6; TRBD1 agrees at 7 bases. The CDR3 is 15 amino acids. Germline CDR1 reads MNHNY; CDR2 reads SVGAGI (reference sequence). The V segment lost 6 bases and the J segment 2 bases; nucleotides outside the gene matches: 4. CDR3 bases: TGTGCCAGCAGGTCAGGGGGAACTGGGGCCAACGTCCTGACTTTC. Amino acids: CASRSGGTGANVLTF.

The genes are TRBV3-1 (or the pseudogene TRBV3-2) and TRBJ1-1; 7 positions match TRBD1. J was trimmed by 4 bases and V by 0 bases; bases with no gene match: 14. Germline V gene sequence: CDR1 LGHDT, CDR2 YNNKEL (reference sequence). The length of the CDR3 is 18 residues. CDR3 bases: TGTGCCAGCAGCCAAGATCCCCCGGGGTTTGCAGGGGGCACTGAAGCTTTCTTT. Amino acids: CASSQDPPGFAGGTEAFF.

This clone was counted a single time. Compared with germline, one end of the junction differs, possibly owing to a read error. The chain is built from TRBV2 and TRBJ2-7, with TRBD2 identical over 12 bases. CDR1 and CDR2 (germline): SNHLY, FYNNEI. The CDR3 has 14 amino acids. The CDR3: CASRPGLAGTMHDF. The DNA of the CDR3 is TGTGCCAGCAGGCCTGGACTAGCGGGGACCATGCATGACTTC.

This chain uses TRBV11-3 with TRBJ2-6, with unresolved D. The V gene lost 7 bases and the J gene lost 0 bases, with 10 bases spanning the gap. This CDR3 comprises 15 residues. Germline CDR1 SGHNT, CDR2 YENEEA. The CDR3 bases are TGTGCCAGCATCCTGACAATCTCTGGGGCCAACGTCCTGACTTTC. This gives the protein CASILTISGANVLTF.

This rearrangement joins TRBV6-1 to TRBJ1-2; 9 nucleotides line up with TRBD1. Germline lookup yields CDR1 MNHNS and CDR2 SASEGT. J gave up 8 bases and V 3 bases, and 10 bases lay outside the gene matches. The CDR3 contains 15 residues. The CDR3 reads CASSEPWTGATGYTF. In nucleotides, the CDR3 is TGTGCCAGCAGTGAGCCGTGGACAGGGGCAACCGGCTACACCTTC.

This rearrangement joins TRBV6-4 to TRBJ1-1; D gene unclear. The CDR3 runs to 13 residues. Germline CDR1 is MRHNA and CDR2 is SNTAGT. V lost 0 bases, J lost 4 bases, and 6 bases lay in between. CDR3 DNA: TGTGCCAGCAGTGACTCAGAGGGCACTGAAGCTTTCTTT. It translates to CASSDSEGTEAFF.